The 11 T cell receptor beta chains below all came from one sample that was sequenced in a study of CD8 T cells in ankylosing spondylitis. From the 5' RACE reads, TCRdb called clonotypes with MiXCR, one entry per CDR3 protein. This table holds 200,000 to 250,000 distinct CDR3 sequences, around 25% found once. The sequencing sample was made of blood, either unsorted or a sorted T cell fraction (not recorded which). These receptors came from a male donor with ankylosing spondylitis or in good health (not recorded which).

This clonotype has at least ten counts. The chain has TRBV20-1 and TRBJ2-1; 11 bases agree with TRBD2. Germline assignment: CDR1 DFQATT and CDR2 SNEGSKA (reference sequence). J was trimmed by 6 bases and V by 0 bases; bases with no gene match: 10. The CDR3 consists of 17 residues. The CDR3 DNA follows: TGCAGTGCTAGAGATCTGAATAGCGGGAGGGCCGTCAATGAGCAGTTCTTC. Translated: CSARDLNSGRAVNEQFF.

This clonotype appeared many times. The rearrangement links TRBV11-2 to TRBJ2-3, with 7 bases matching TRBD2. J lost 2 bases, V lost 5 bases, and 19 bases had no gene match. CDR1 and CDR2 from the germline V gene are SGHAT and FQNNGV. The CDR3 covers 19 residues. The CDR3 spells CASSPYPRGGRVLTDTQYF. CDR3 DNA: TGTGCCAGCAGCCCATACCCTAGAGGCGGGAGAGTCCTCACAGATACGCAGTATTTT.

In DNA form, the CDR3 reads TGTGCCATCAGTGATCCCGGGACTGCCTACAATGAGCAGTTCTTC. Translated, it gives CAISDPGTAYNEQFF. V and J are TRBV10-3 and TRBJ2-1; D may be TRBD2 (6 bases). Germline V gene sequence: CDR1 ENHRY, CDR2 SYGVKD. V lost 3 bases, J lost 2 bases, and 11 bases lay in between. The CDR3 totals 15 residues.

This clonotype was counted ten times or more. This chain connects TRBV7-9 to TRBJ2-7; D may match TRBD1 or TRBD2 (5 bases each). V was pared by 5 bases and J by 5 bases, with 10 bases between. This CDR3 has 12 amino acids. The germline V gene encodes CDR1 SEHNR and CDR2 FQNEAQ (reference sequence). The CDR3 loop is CASSRDVNEQYF. The CDR3 DNA reads TGTGCCAGCAGCCGGGACGTAAACGAGCAGTACTTC.

The chain links TRBV20-1 to TRBJ2-1, with D uncertain. This CDR3 has 11 residues. The germline V gene has CDR1 DFQATT and CDR2 SNEGSKA (reference sequence). Trimming removed 4 bases at V and 6 bases at J, with 7 bases between. The CDR3: CSAKVFNEQFF. CDR3 sequence (DNA): TGCAGTGCTAAAGTTTTCAATGAGCAGTTCTTC.

As for this clonotype: An end of the junction differs from the germline gene, which may be a read error. The chain recombines TRBV4-3 with TRBJ2-7; 8 nucleotides line up with TRBD1. Germline CDR1 reads LGHNA; CDR2 reads YSLEER. The CDR3 has 15 residues. CDR3 amino acids: CTSSQDGQGTFEQYF. As DNA, the CDR3 is TGCACCAGCAGCCAAGATGGACAGGGAACTTTCGAGCAGTACTTC.

The CDR3 is CASRRDFYEQYF. The CDR3 DNA reads as TGTGCCAGCAGGCGGGACTTCTACGAGCAGTACTTC. The chain links TRBV6-2 or TRBV6-3 to TRBJ2-7, with D possibly TRBD2 on 6 matching bases. The germline V gene has CDR1 MNHEY and CDR2 SVGEGT. This CDR3 comprises 12 residues. V lost 6 bases, J lost 3 bases, and 9 bases lay in between.

This clonotype was counted between two and nine times. The rearrangement joins TRBV29-1 to TRBJ2-7; perhaps TRBD2 as D (7 bases). The CDR3 loop spans 14 amino acids. V dropped 4 bases and J dropped 2 bases, with 15 bases sitting between them. The V gene's germline CDR1 is SQVTM and CDR2 ANQGSEA. CDR3 in amino acids: CSVVAGAGAYEQYF. In nucleotides, the CDR3 is TGCAGCGTTGTTGCGGGGGCGGGGGCCTACGAGCAGTACTTC.

The chain employs TRBV12-3 or TRBV12-4 and TRBJ2-1, with D hard to call. Deletions cut 3 bases from V and 5 bases from J, with 11 bases between. There are 14 residues in the CDR3. CDR3 region: CASSFDYRNNEQFF. The CDR3 DNA reads as TGTGCCAGCAGTTTCGATTATAGGAACAATGAGCAGTTCTTC.

V and J are TRBV12-3 or TRBV12-4 and TRBJ2-1; D remains ambiguous. V gave up 4 bases and J gave up 11 bases, with 12 bases separating them. CDR3 length equals 12 residues. CDR3 DNA sequence: TGTGCCAGCAGTTATAGTGTTCAGCAGCAGTTCTTC. Amino acid sequence: CASSYSVQQQFF.

This chain links TRBV29-1 with TRBJ1-1, with D perhaps TRBD1 (6 bases). V lost 7 bases, J lost 4 bases, and 19 bases lay in between. Germline assignment: CDR1 SQVTM and CDR2 ANQGSEA. CDR3 size: 14 residues. The CDR3 DNA follows: TGCAGCGATTTTTGGGGGGCTCCGAGCACTGAAGCTTTCTTT. Its protein is CSDFWGAPSTEAFF. The full variable domain, in which reference TRBV29-1 and TRBJ1-1 provide the parts outside the CDR3, is SAVISQKPSRDICQRGTSLTIQCQVDSQVTMMFWYRQQPGQSLTLIATANQGSEATYESGFVIDKFPISRPNLTFSTLTVSNMSPEDSSIYLCSDFWGAPSTEAFFGQGTRLTVV.